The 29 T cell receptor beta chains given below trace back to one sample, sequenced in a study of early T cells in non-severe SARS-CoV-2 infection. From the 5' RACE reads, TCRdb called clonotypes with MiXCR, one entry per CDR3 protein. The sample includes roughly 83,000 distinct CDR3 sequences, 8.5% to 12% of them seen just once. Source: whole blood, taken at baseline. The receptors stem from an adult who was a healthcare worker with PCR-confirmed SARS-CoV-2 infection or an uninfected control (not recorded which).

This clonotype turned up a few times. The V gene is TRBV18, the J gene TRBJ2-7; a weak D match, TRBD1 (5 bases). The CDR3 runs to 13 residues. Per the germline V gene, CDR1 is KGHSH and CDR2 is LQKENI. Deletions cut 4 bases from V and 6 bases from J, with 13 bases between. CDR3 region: CASSLNPQGEQYF. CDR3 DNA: TGTGCCAGCTCACTGAACCCCCAGGGCGAGCAGTACTTC. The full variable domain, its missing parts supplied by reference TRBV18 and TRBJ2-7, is NAGVMQNPRHLVRRRGQEARLRCSPMKGHSHVYWYRQLPEEGLKFMVYLQKENIIDESGMPKERFSAEFPKEGPSILRIQQVVRGDSAAYFCASSLNPQGEQYFGPGTRLTVT.

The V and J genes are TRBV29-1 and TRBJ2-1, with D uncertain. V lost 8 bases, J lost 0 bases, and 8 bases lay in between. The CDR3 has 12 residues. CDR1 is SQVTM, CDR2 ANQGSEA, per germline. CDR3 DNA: TGCAGCCCTAGATCCTCCTACAATGAGCAGTTCTTC. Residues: CSPRSSYNEQFF.

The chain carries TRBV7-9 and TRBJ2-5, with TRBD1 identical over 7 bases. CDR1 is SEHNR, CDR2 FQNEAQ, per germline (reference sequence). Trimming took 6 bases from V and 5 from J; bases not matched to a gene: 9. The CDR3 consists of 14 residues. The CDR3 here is CASSSGGSKETQYF. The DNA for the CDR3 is TGTGCCAGCAGTTCAGGGGGATCGAAGGAGACCCAGTACTTC.

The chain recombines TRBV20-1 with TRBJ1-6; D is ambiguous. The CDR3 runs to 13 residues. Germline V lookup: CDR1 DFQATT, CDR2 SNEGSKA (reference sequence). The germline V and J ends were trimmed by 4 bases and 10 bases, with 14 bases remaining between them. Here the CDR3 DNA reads TGCAGTGCTACCCCCGGACCCACGTCACCCCTCCACTTT. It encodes CSATPGPTSPLHF.

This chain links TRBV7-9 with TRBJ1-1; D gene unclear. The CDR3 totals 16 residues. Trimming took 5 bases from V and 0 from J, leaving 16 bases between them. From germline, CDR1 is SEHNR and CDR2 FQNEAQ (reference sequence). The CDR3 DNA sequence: TGTGCCAGCAGCCGTGAATTAGTCCTTATGAACACTGAAGCTTTCTTT. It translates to CASSRELVLMNTEAFF.

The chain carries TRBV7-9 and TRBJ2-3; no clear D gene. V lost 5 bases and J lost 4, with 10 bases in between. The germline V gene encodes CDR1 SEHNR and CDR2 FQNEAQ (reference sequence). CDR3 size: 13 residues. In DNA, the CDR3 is TGTGCCAGCAGCCAGAATCAGGCAGATACGCAGTATTTT. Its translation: CASSQNQADTQYF.

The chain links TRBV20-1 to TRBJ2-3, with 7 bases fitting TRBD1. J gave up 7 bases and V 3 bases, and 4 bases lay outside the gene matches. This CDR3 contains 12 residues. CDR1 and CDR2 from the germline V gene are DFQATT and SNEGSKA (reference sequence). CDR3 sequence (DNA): TGCAGTGCTAGTCCAGGGGGATATACGCAGTATTTT. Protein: CSASPGGYTQYF.

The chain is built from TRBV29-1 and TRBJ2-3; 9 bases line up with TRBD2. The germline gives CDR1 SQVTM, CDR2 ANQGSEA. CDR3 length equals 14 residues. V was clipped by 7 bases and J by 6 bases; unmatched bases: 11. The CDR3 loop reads CSGRTSDGGDTQYF. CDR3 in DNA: TGCAGCGGGAGGACTAGCGACGGTGGGGATACGCAGTATTTT.

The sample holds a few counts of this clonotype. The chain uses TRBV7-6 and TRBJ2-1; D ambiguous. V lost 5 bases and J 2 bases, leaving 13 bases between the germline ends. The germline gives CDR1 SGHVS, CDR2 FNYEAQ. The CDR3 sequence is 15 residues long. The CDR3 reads CASSISDSTYNEQFF. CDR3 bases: TGTGCCAGCAGCATCTCAGACTCGACCTACAATGAGCAGTTCTTC. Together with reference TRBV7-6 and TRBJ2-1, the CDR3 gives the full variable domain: GAGVSQSPRYKVTKRGQDVALRCDPISGHVSLYWYRQALGQGPEFLTYFNYEAQQDKSGLPNDRFSAERPEGSISTLTIQRTEQRDSAMYRCASSISDSTYNEQFFGPGTRLTVL.

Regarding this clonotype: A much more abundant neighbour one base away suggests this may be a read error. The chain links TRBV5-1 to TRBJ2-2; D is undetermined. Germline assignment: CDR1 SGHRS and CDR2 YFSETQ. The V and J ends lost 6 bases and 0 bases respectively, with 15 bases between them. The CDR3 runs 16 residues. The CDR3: CASIETGTANTGELFF. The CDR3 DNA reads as TGCGCCAGCATCGAGACTGGAACAGCGAACACCGGGGAGCTGTTTTTT.

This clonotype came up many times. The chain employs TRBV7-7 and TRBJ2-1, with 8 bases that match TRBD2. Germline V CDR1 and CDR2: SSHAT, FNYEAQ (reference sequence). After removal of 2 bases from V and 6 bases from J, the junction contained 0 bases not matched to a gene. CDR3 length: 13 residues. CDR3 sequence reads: CASSLSGSNEQFF. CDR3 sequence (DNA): TGTGCCAGCAGCTTAAGCGGGAGCAATGAGCAGTTCTTC.

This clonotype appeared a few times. CDR3 sequence: CASSSNLGLAETQYF. The CDR3 DNA reads as TGTGCCAGCAGCTCCAACTTGGGACTAGCAGAGACCCAGTACTTC. This chain connects TRBV7-2 to TRBJ2-5; 9 bases match TRBD2. V gave up 4 bases and J gave up 4 bases; unmatched junction bases: 7. Germline assignment: CDR1 SGHTA and CDR2 FQGNSA. The CDR3 loop spans 15 amino acids.

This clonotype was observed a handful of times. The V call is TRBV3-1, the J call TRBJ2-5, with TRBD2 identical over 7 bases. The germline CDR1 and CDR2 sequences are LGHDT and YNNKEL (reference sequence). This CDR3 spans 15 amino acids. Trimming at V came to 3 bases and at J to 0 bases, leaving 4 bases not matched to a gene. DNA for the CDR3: TGTGCCAGCAGCCAGATGGGGACTAACCAAGAGACCCAGTACTTC. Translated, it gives CASSQMGTNQETQYF.

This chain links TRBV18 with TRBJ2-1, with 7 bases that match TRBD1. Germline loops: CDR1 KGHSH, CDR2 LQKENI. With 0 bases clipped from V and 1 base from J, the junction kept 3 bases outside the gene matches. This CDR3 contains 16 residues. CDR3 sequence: CASSPPQGQSYNEQFF. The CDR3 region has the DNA TGTGCCAGCTCACCACCGCAGGGACAGTCCTACAATGAGCAGTTCTTC.

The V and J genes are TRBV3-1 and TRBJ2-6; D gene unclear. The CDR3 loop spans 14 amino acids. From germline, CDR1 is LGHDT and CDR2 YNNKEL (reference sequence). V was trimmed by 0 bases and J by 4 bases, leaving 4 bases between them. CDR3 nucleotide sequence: TGTGCCAGCAGCCAAGAGGGAGGGGCCAACGTCCTGACTTTC. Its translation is CASSQEGGANVLTF.

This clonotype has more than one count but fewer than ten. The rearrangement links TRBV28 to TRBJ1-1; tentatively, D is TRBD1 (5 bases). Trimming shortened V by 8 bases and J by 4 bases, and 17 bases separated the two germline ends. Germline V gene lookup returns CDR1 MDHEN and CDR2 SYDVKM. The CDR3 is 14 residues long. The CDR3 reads CASGPLTRGTEAFF. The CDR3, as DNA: TGTGCCAGCGGACCATTAACGAGGGGCACTGAAGCTTTCTTT. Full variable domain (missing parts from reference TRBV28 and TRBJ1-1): DVKVTQSSRYLVKRTGEKVFLECVQDMDHENMFWYRQDPGLGLRLIYFSYDVKMKEKGDIPEGYSVSREKKERFSLILESASTNQTSMYLCASGPLTRGTEAFFGQGTRLTVV.

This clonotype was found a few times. CDR3 in DNA: TGCAGTGCTAGAGACAACCTAGCAGATACGCAGTATTTT. It specifies CSARDNLADTQYF. The gene calls are TRBV20-1 and TRBJ2-3; the D is unclear. The germline V gene encodes CDR1 DFQATT and CDR2 SNEGSKA (reference sequence). Trimming pared 0 bases from V and 4 bases from J, leaving 8 bases between. CDR3 length equals 13 residues.

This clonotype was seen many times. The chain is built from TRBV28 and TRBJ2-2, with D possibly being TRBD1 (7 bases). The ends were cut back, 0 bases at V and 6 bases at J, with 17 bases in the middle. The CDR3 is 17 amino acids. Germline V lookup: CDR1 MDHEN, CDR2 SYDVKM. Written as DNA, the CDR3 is TGTGCCAGCAGTTTATGGGCCCTCGCAGGGGGGCCCGGGGAGCTGTTTTTT. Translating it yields CASSLWALAGGPGELFF.

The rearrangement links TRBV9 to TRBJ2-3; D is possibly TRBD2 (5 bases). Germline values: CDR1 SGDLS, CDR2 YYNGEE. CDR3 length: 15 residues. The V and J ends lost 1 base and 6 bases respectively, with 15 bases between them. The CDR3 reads CASSVYVGEADTQYF. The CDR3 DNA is TGTGCCAGCAGCGTATACGTGGGAGAAGCGGATACGCAGTATTTT.

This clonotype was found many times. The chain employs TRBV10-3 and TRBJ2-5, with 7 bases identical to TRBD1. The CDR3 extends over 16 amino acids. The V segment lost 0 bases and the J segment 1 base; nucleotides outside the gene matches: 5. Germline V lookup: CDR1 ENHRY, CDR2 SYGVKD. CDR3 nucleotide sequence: TGTGCCATCAGTGAGTCCGCGACAGGGCCCCAAGAGACCCAGTACTTC. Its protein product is CAISESATGPQETQYF.

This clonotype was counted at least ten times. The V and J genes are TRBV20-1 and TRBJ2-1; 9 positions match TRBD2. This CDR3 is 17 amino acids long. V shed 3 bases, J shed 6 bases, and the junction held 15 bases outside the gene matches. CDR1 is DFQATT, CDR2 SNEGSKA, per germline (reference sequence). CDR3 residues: CSARLLNGGLASNEQFF. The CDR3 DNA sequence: TGCAGTGCTAGGTTATTAAATGGGGGACTAGCAAGCAATGAGCAGTTCTTC.

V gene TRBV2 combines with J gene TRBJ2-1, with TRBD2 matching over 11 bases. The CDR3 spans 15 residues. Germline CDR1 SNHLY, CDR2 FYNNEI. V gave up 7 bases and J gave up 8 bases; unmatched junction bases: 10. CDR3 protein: CASIGLAGDMDEQFF. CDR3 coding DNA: TGTGCCAGCATTGGACTAGCGGGTGATATGGATGAGCAGTTCTTC.

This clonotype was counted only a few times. In DNA, the CDR3 is TGTGCCAGCATGATAACTTCGGGACTACCCACGGGCGGGGAGCTGTTTTTT. Encoded protein: CASMITSGLPTGGELFF. The chain employs TRBV7-6 and TRBJ2-2; TRBD2 matches at 7 bases. V lost 7 bases, J lost 7 bases, and 18 bases stayed unmatched. The CDR3 runs to 17 residues. Per germline, CDR1 SGHVS and CDR2 FNYEAQ.

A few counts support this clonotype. The CDR3: CASSLRKPPLSSYNEQFF. The DNA for the CDR3 is TGTGCCAGCAGCTTAAGGAAGCCGCCCCTGAGCTCCTACAATGAGCAGTTCTTC. The V gene is TRBV7-3, the J gene TRBJ2-1; no reliable D call. Germline assignment: CDR1 SGHTA and CDR2 FQGTGA. CDR3 length: 18 amino acids. The V end lost 1 base, the J end lost 0 bases, and 16 bases lay between the germline ends.

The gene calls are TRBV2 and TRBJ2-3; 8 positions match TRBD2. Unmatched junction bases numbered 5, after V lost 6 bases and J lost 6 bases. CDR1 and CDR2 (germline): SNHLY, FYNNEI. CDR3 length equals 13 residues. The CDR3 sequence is CASRERERDTQYF. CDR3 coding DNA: TGTGCCAGCAGGGAGCGGGAGAGGGATACGCAGTATTTT. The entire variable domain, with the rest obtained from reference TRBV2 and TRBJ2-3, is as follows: EPEVTQTPSHQVTQMGQEVILRCVPISNHLYFYWYRQILGQKVEFLVSFYNNEISEKSEIFDDQFSVERPDGSNFTLKIRSTKLEDSAMYFCASRERERDTQYFGPGTRLTVL.

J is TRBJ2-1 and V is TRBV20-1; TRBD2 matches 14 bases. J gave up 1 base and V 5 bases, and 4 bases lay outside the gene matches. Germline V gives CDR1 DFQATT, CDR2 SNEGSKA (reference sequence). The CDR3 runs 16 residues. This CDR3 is CSAEGLAGASYNEQFF. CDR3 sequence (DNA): TGCAGTGCTGAGGGACTAGCGGGAGCGTCCTACAATGAGCAGTTCTTC.

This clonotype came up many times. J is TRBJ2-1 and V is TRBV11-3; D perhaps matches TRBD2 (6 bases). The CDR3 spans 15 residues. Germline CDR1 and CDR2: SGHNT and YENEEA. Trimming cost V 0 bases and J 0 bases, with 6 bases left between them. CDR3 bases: TGTGCCAGCAGCTTAGACGGGAGCTCCTACAATGAGCAGTTCTTC. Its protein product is CASSLDGSSYNEQFF. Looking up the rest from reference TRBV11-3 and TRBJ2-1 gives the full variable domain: EAGVVQSPRYKIIEKKQPVAFWCNPISGHNTLYWYLQNLGQGPELLIRYENEEAVDDSQLPKDRFSAERLKGVDSTLKIQPAELGDSAVYLCASSLDGSSYNEQFFGPGTRLTVL.

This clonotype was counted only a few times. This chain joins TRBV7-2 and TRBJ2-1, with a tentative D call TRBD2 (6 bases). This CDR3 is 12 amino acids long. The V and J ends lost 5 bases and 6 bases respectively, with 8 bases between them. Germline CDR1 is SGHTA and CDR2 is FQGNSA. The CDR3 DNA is TGTGCCAGCAGCGAAGCGGGCAATGAGCAGTTCTTC. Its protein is CASSEAGNEQFF.

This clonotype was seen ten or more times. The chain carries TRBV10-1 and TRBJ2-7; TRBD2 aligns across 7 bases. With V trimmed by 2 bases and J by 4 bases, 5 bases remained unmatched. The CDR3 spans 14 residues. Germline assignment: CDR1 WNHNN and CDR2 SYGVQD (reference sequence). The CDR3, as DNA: TGCGCCAGCAGTGAGGGCGGGAGTAGGTACGAGCAGTACTTC. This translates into CASSEGGSRYEQYF.